This T cell receptor beta chain was captured by sequencing in a study of shared clonotypes between healthy human individuals. General study findings and limits: Non-shared clonotypes had lower generation probabilities than clonotypes shared by all four sorted-subset donors. A generally larger estimated richness was seen in naive subsets than in memory subsets.

Using immunoSEQ multiplex PCR, the repertoire was profiled, and TCRdb retains in-frame clones only, with some absent. The top ten hold about 0.39% of the sample, which has 2 million to 3 million clones, 80% to 95% seen once. As to this clone: Antigen: not known.

CDR3 length equals 16 residues. V shed 0 bases, J shed 5 bases, and the junction held 6 bases outside the gene matches. Germline CDR1 SGHRS, CDR2 YFSETQ. The rearrangement joins TRBV5-1 to TRBJ2-1; 9 bases map to TRBD2. The sequenced sample consisted of naive CD4+ T cells from PBMCs. The sample's subset: CD45RA+ positively selected. This TCR came from a man between 18 and 29 years old in good health. Some clones in this sample may be carry-over from other donors' samples. In DNA form, the CDR3 reads TGCGCCAGCAGCTTGGGCAGACTAGCGGATCACAATGAGCAGTTCTTC. It yields the protein CASSLGRLADHNEQFF.